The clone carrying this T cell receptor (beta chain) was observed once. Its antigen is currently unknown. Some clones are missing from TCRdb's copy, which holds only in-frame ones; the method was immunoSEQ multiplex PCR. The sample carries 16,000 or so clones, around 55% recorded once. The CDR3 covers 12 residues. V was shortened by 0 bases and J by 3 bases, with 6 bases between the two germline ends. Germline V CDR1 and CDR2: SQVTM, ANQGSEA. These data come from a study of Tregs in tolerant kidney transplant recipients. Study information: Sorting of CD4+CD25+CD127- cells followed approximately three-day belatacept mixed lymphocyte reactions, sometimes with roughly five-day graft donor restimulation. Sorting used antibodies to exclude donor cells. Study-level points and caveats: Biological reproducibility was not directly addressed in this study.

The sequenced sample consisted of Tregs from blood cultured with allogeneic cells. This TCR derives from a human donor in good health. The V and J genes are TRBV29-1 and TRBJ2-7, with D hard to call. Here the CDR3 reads CSVEEGSYEQYF. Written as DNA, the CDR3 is TGCAGCGTTGAAGAGGGCAGCTACGAGCAGTACTTC.